One and the same sample provided the 27 T cell receptor beta chains below, sequenced in a study of graft-versus-host responses after intestinal transplantation. Assay used: immunoSEQ multiplex PCR; TCRdb lists only in-frame clones, some missing. The sample yields more than 9,500 clones, more than 85% seen once. Stated time point: postoperative day 105 after intestinal transplantation (dayNNNN = postoperative day). The source was PBMCs, collected 105 days after intestinal transplantation. The receptors come from a human patient who received an intestinal transplant, so some T cells may come from the graft donor.

This chain links TRBV30 with TRBJ2-1; 9 positions agree with TRBD2. Germline CDR1 GTSNPN, CDR2 SVGIG (reference sequence). The CDR3 is 15 residues long. V lost 0 bases and J lost 7; bases outside the gene matches: 7. CDR3 sequence (DNA): TGTGCCTGGAGTGTAGCCCTAGCGGGAAATAATGAGCAGTTCTTC. It specifies CAWSVALAGNNEQFF. The variable domain in full, completed from reference TRBV30 and TRBJ2-1, reads SQTIHQWPATLVQPVGSPLSLECTVEGTSNPNLYWYRQAAGRGLQLLFYSVGIGQISSEVPQNLSASRPQDRQFILSSKKLLLSDSGFYLCAWSVALAGNNEQFFGPGTRLTVL.

V and J are TRBV13 and TRBJ2-7; maybe TRBD1 (6 bases). V was trimmed by 0 bases and J by 0 bases, leaving 6 bases between them. Germline values: CDR1 PRHDT, CDR2 FYEKMQ (reference sequence). The CDR3 covers 14 residues. CDR3 DNA sequence: TGTGCCAGCAGCTTAGGCAGGGGCTCCTACGAGCAGTACTTC. Its translation is CASSLGRGSYEQYF.

The chain is built from TRBV27 and TRBJ2-6; TRBD2 is a possible D gene (5 bases). Germline CDR1 MNHEY, CDR2 SMNVEV (reference sequence). This CDR3 is built from 14 residues. V lost 7 bases and J 0 bases, leaving 7 bases between the germline ends. In DNA, the CDR3 is TGTGCCAGCAAGCGGACCTCTGGGGCCAACGTCCTGACTTTC. Translating it yields CASKRTSGANVLTF.

This clone was seen once. The chain is built from TRBV7-6 and TRBJ1-1; 7 bases agree with TRBD1. From germline, CDR1 is SGHVS and CDR2 FNYEAQ. This CDR3 is 15 amino acids long. The V gene end was trimmed by 5 bases and the J gene end by 3 bases; junction bases not matched to a gene: 9. The CDR3 DNA sequence: TGTGCCAGCAGCACGACAGGGAGTTATGACACTGAAGCTTTCTTT. It is translated as CASSTTGSYDTEAFF.

The genes are TRBV4-2 and TRBJ2-2; 13 bases are shared with TRBD2. This CDR3 spans 16 amino acids. The ends lost 4 bases at V and 6 bases at J; junction bases unmatched: 5. The germline V gene encodes CDR1 LGHNA and CDR2 YNFKEQ. The DNA for the CDR3 is TGTGCCAGCAGCCCGGCTACTAGCGGGGGGGCCGGGGAGCTGTTTTTT. Its protein product is CASSPATSGGAGELFF.

The chain is built from TRBV19 and TRBJ1-1; 10 nucleotides align to TRBD1. Looked up from germline, CDR1 is LNHDA and CDR2 is SQIVND (reference sequence). V gave up 9 bases and J gave up 6 bases; unmatched junction bases: 7. This CDR3 spans 13 amino acids. The CDR3 DNA reads TGTGCCAGCATGGGACAGGGGAGATCTGAAGCTTTCTTT. Encoded protein: CASMGQGRSEAFF.

The chain employs TRBV27 and TRBJ1-3, with D unresolved. This CDR3 has 14 amino acids. Trimming stripped 6 bases from V and 0 bases from J, with 9 bases between. Germline V gene lookup returns CDR1 MNHEY and CDR2 SMNVEV (reference sequence). The CDR3 nucleotides read TGTGCCAGCAGAACAACAGACTCTGGAAACACCATATATTTT. As protein: CASRTTDSGNTIYF.

The rearrangement links TRBV6-5 to TRBJ1-2; TRBD1 matches 8 bases. The CDR3 consists of 14 residues. From germline, CDR1 is MNHEY and CDR2 SVGAGI. Trimming at V came to 5 bases and at J to 4 bases, leaving 6 bases not matched to a gene. This chain's CDR3 is CASSPRQGTYGYTF. CDR3 bases: TGTGCCAGCAGTCCTCGACAGGGGACCTATGGCTACACCTTC.

The chain has TRBV18 and TRBJ2-4, with D perhaps TRBD1 (5 bases). CDR1 and CDR2 from the germline V gene are KGHSH and LQKENI. Between the trimmed V and J ends, which lost 3 bases and 0 bases, there was a span of 12 bases. The CDR3 consists of 16 residues. The chain's CDR3 is CASSPGQALAKNIQYF. Written as DNA, the CDR3 is TGTGCCAGCTCACCCGGACAAGCCCTAGCCAAAAACATTCAGTACTTC. Complete variable domain (other parts from reference TRBV18 and TRBJ2-4): NAGVMQNPRHLVRRRGQEARLRCSPMKGHSHVYWYRQLPEEGLKFMVYLQKENIIDESGMPKERFSAEFPKEGPSILRIQQVVRGDSAAYFCASSPGQALAKNIQYFGAGTRLSVL.

The V and J genes are TRBV6-5 and TRBJ1-2; D is ambiguous. Germline CDR1 is MNHEY and CDR2 is SVGAGI. The CDR3 sequence is 15 residues long. Trimming removed 0 bases from V and 8 bases from J, with 16 bases in between. The CDR3 reads CASSYSMRGVDGYTF. The DNA of the CDR3 is TGTGCCAGCAGTTACTCGATGCGGGGAGTCGACGGCTACACCTTC.

This clone was recorded once. The CDR3 DNA reads as TGTGCCAGCACAGGTTCACCCCTCCACTTT. Protein sequence: CASTGSPLHF. This chain links TRBV27 with TRBJ1-6, with no clear D. The CDR3 sequence is 10 residues long. V was shortened by 7 bases and J by 9 bases, with 4 bases between the two germline ends. CDR1 and CDR2 (germline): MNHEY, SMNVEV (reference sequence).

The V call is TRBV4-1, the J call TRBJ1-1; D ambiguous. V was clipped by 4 bases and J by 3 bases, with 9 bases between them. In germline, CDR1 is MGHRA, CDR2 YSYEKL. The CDR3 consists of 13 residues. The CDR3 loop is CASSRNTYTEAFF. In nucleotides, the CDR3 is TGCGCCAGCAGCCGGAACACGTACACTGAAGCTTTCTTT.

This clone was detected once. The V and J genes are TRBV6-1 and TRBJ2-7, with a weak D call TRBD2 (6 bases). The CDR3 extends over 16 amino acids. Germline values: CDR1 MNHNS, CDR2 SASEGT. Trimming pared 2 bases from V and 3 bases from J, leaving 17 bases between. This chain's CDR3 is CASSERGRDDYYEQYF. The DNA for the CDR3 is TGTGCCAGCAGTGAACGCGGGCGGGACGATTACTACGAGCAGTACTTC.

This chain connects TRBV9 to TRBJ2-3; 9 positions agree with TRBD2. Germline V CDR1 and CDR2: SGDLS, YYNGEE. V lost 0 bases and J lost 0; bases outside the gene matches: 2. The CDR3 runs to 16 residues. The CDR3 DNA sequence: TGTGCCAGCAGCGTAGAAAGCGGGGGGAGCACAGATACGCAGTATTTT. It translates to CASSVESGGSTDTQYF. The variable domain in full, with the rest retrieved from reference TRBV9 and TRBJ2-3, is DSGVTQTPKHLITATGQRVTLRCSPRSGDLSVYWYQQSLDQGLQFLIQYYNGEERAKGNILERFSAQQFPDLHSELNLSSLELGDSALYFCASSVESGGSTDTQYFGPGTRLTVL.

The chain has TRBV7-7 and TRBJ2-5, with 12 positions matching TRBD2. J was trimmed by 5 bases and V by 1 base; bases with no gene match: 5. The CDR3 has 16 residues. The germline V gene has CDR1 SSHAT and CDR2 FNYEAQ (reference sequence). The DNA of the CDR3 is TGTGCCAGCAGCTTAGTTCCTAGCGGGAGGGCCGAGACCCAGTACTTC. It yields the protein CASSLVPSGRAETQYF.

The J gene is TRBJ2-2, the V gene TRBV6-1, with D possibly being TRBD1 (6 bases). The CDR3 length is 17 residues. The ends were cut back, 0 bases at V and 0 bases at J, with 11 bases in the middle. Germline V gives CDR1 MNHNS, CDR2 SASEGT. The DNA for the CDR3 is TGTGCCAGCAGTGAAGCACAGGGCTCGACGAACACCGGGGAGCTGTTTTTT. It yields the protein CASSEAQGSTNTGELFF.

V is TRBV30 and J is TRBJ2-1; 9 bases line up with TRBD2. This CDR3 region has 14 residues. With 4 bases clipped from V and 6 bases from J, the junction kept 7 bases outside the gene matches. The germline V gene has CDR1 GTSNPN and CDR2 SVGIG (reference sequence). In nucleotides, the CDR3 is TGTGCCTGGACCCCGGGACTAGCTTCCAATGAGCAGTTCTTC. Translating it yields CAWTPGLASNEQFF.

The chain combines TRBV25-1 with TRBJ1-1, with D unclear. Germline-derived CDR1 and CDR2 are MGHDK and SYGVNS. The CDR3 runs 12 residues. Trimming cost V 3 bases and J 4 bases, with 6 bases left between them. CDR3 in amino acids: CASSDPATEAFF. The CDR3 DNA sequence: TGTGCCAGCAGTGACCCCGCCACTGAAGCTTTCTTT.

This clone was counted a single time. The chain couples TRBV30 to TRBJ1-5; no definite D call. V shed 8 bases and J shed 1 base, with 15 bases lying between them. This CDR3 spans 14 amino acids. CDR1 GTSNPN and CDR2 SVGIG come from the germline V gene (reference sequence). CDR3 sequence reads: CAAQKTGSNQPQHF. DNA for the CDR3: TGTGCCGCGCAAAAAACTGGGAGCAATCAGCCCCAGCATTTT.

Here the CDR3 reads CASSSLDNFTDTQYF. The DNA of the CDR3 is TGTGCCAGCAGTTCCCTAGACAACTTCACAGATACGCAGTATTTT. The chain employs TRBV27 and TRBJ2-3; unclear D gene. Per germline, CDR1 MNHEY and CDR2 SMNVEV (reference sequence). V lost 4 bases and J 2 bases, leaving 13 bases between the germline ends. The CDR3 length is 15 residues.

This clone was seen just once. V gene TRBV6-1 combines with J gene TRBJ2-2; D is ambiguous. Between the trimmed V and J ends, which lost 2 bases and 1 base, there was a span of 5 bases. The germline V gene encodes CDR1 MNHNS and CDR2 SASEGT. The CDR3 contains 14 residues. The CDR3 is CASSEWGNTGELFF. The CDR3 bases are TGTGCCAGCAGTGAATGGGGGAACACCGGGGAGCTGTTTTTT.

The chain has TRBV5-1 and TRBJ2-1, with 8 bases that match TRBD1. The CDR3 is 13 amino acids. Unmatched junction bases numbered 0, after V lost 0 bases and J lost 7 bases. Germline CDR1 reads SGHRS; CDR2 reads YFSETQ. The CDR3 DNA reads TGCGCCAGCAGCTTGGGACAGGGGAATGAGCAGTTCTTC. Protein sequence: CASSLGQGNEQFF.

This clone showed up just once. The J gene is TRBJ1-1, the V gene TRBV5-6; no clear D gene. Germline V gene sequence: CDR1 SGHDT, CDR2 YYEEEE. V lost 4 bases and J 3 bases, leaving 10 bases between the germline ends. This CDR3 spans 13 amino acids. DNA for the CDR3: TGTGCCAGCAGCCCAGCGGTTCACACTGAAGCTTTCTTT. Amino acid sequence: CASSPAVHTEAFF.

This clone was picked up one time. The rearrangement uses TRBV2 and TRBJ2-7; D gene unclear. The CDR3 has 12 residues. The germline V gene encodes CDR1 SNHLY and CDR2 FYNNEI. V lost 6 bases to trimming and J lost 2 bases, with 8 bases between them. CDR3 protein: CASRGSPYEQYF. CDR3 sequence (DNA): TGTGCCAGCAGGGGGTCCCCCTACGAGCAGTACTTC.

This clone was seen only once. CDR3 bases: TGTGCCAGCAGCCCGAGACTAGCGGGAGGACCCAGACCTTACGAGCAGTACTTC. This translates into CASSPRLAGGPRPYEQYF. The chain is built from TRBV7-6 and TRBJ2-7; 13 nucleotides line up with TRBD2. Germline V gives CDR1 SGHVS, CDR2 FNYEAQ. The length of the CDR3 is 18 residues. Trimming at V came to 5 bases and at J to 4 bases, leaving 14 bases not matched to a gene.

V usage is TRBV2 and J usage is TRBJ2-7; D not certain. There are 11 residues in the CDR3. Germline V CDR1 and CDR2: SNHLY, FYNNEI. The germline V and J ends were trimmed by 4 bases and 2 bases, with 3 bases remaining between them. In DNA, the CDR3 is TGTGCCAGCAGTGTTACCTACGAGCAGTACTTC. Its translation is CASSVTYEQYF.

The rearrangement uses TRBV7-6 and TRBJ1-1; D remains ambiguous. CDR1 and CDR2 (germline): SGHVS, FNYEAQ. Trimming cost V 3 bases and J 1 base, with 27 bases left between them. This CDR3 is built from 20 residues. This CDR3 is CASSFRLLGSDAAENTEAFF. CDR3 nucleotide sequence: TGTGCCAGCAGCTTTCGATTGTTAGGTTCGGACGCGGCGGAGAACACTGAAGCTTTCTTT.